These T cell receptor beta chains were read from a single sample in a study of blood T cell repertoires in COVID-19. The method was immunoSEQ multiplex PCR; TCRdb's version includes in-frame clones alone and lacks a portion of them. The table has around 200,000 clones, 83% seen once. Sequenced sample: peripheral blood. The receptors come from a woman aged 25 to 45 with COVID-19, enrolled during active disease. The CDR3 runs from the conserved cysteine through the conserved F or W. The D gene is left open where the match is weak. Not every row has a clone size; where given, it reads once, few, many or a size class.

J,D,V,size,CDR3,DNA
TRBJ2-7,TRBD1,TRBV2,-,CASSFTGGTGYEQYF,TGTGCCAGCAGTTTTACAGGGGGCACAGGCTACGAGCAGTACTTC
TRBJ2-3,TRBD1,TRBV6-5,-,CASSLTGGTQYF,TGTGCCAGCAGCTTAACAGGGGGCACGCAGTATTTT
TRBJ1-5,TRBD1,TRBV28,-,CANQKTGGSNQPQHF,TGTGCCAACCAGAAGACAGGGGGAAGCAATCAGCCCCAGCATTTT
TRBJ2-7,TRBD2,TRBV27,-,CASSSSGRAEQYF,TGTGCCAGCAGTTCCAGCGGGAGGGCCGAGCAGTACTTC
TRBJ2-3,-,TRBV21-1,-,CASSKARRRQDTQYF,TGTGCCAGCAGCAAAGCGCGGAGAAGGCAGGATACGCAGTATTTT
TRBJ1-5,-,TRBV28,-,CASSPEPNFNQPQHF,TGTGCCAGCAGTCCGGAGCCTAATTTCAATCAGCCCCAGCATTTT
TRBJ1-5,-,TRBV11-2,-,CASSLRWGQPQHF,TGTGCCAGCAGCTTACGGTGGGGCCAGCCCCAGCATTTT
TRBJ2-7,-,TRBV11-1,-,CASSYKGLEGHEQYF,TGTGCCAGCAGCTATAAGGGACTGGAGGGCCACGAGCAGTACTTC
TRBJ1-3,-,TRBV6-5,-,CASRTTAGNTIYF,TGTGCCAGCAGGACGACAGCTGGAAACACCATATATTTT
TRBJ2-6,-,TRBV6-4,once,CASSPYGANVLTF,TGTGCCAGCAGTCCTTATGGGGCCAACGTCCTGACTTTC
TRBJ2-1,-,TRBV2,-,CASPRASHEQFF,TGTGCCAGCCCCCGAGCGAGCCATGAGCAGTTCTTC
TRBJ1-5,TRBD1,TRBV15,-,CATSRDPSDRAQPQHF,TGTGCCACCAGCAGAGACCCCTCCGACAGGGCCCAGCCCCAGCATTTT
TRBJ1-2,TRBD1,TRBV12-3/TRBV12-4,once,CASSPPGQGGYTF,TGTGCCAGCAGTCCCCCTGGACAGGGTGGCTACACCTTC
TRBJ2-2,-,TRBV9,-,CASSVRSGELFF,TGTGCCAGCAGCGTTCGTAGCGGGGAGCTGTTTTTT
TRBJ1-6,-,TRBV7-9,-,CASSLGAGASSPLHF,TGTGCCAGCAGCTTAGGGGCAGGGGCTAGTTCACCCCTCCACTTT
TRBJ1-4,TRBD1,TRBV4-3,-,CASSQVLGQGALKLFF,TGCGCCAGCAGCCAAGTCTTAGGACAGGGGGCGTTAAAACTGTTTTTT
TRBJ2-5,-,TRBV29-1,-,CSVGLSVRGETQYF,TGCAGCGTGGGGCTGTCGGTTAGGGGTGAGACCCAGTACTTC
TRBJ1-1,-,TRBV7-9,-,CASSFPGRVMNTEAFF,TGTGCCAGCAGCTTCCCGGGCAGGGTCATGAACACTGAAGCTTTCTTT
TRBJ1-4,-,TRBV27,many,CASTSRSPLTNEKLFF,TGTGCCAGCACCTCTCGGTCGCCTCTAACTAATGAAAAACTGTTTTTT
TRBJ2-2,-,TRBV12-3/TRBV12-4,-,CASNTRGTGELFF,TGTGCCAGCAACACAAGGGGCACCGGGGAGCTGTTTTTT
TRBJ2-1,TRBD1,TRBV12-3/TRBV12-4,-,CASRSGTEDEQFF,TGTGCCAGCAGATCCGGGACAGAAGATGAGCAGTTCTTC
TRBJ2-7,TRBD1,TRBV28,-,CASSFIRDRGYEQYF,TGTGCCAGCAGCTTCATCAGGGACAGGGGGTACGAGCAGTACTTC
TRBJ1-2,-,TRBV27,once,CASSLDGLYGYTF,TGTGCCAGCAGTTTGGACGGACTGTATGGCTACACCTTC
TRBJ1-3,TRBD1,TRBV5-1,-,CASSLVRQGSSVGRPGNTIYF,TGCGCCAGCAGCTTGGTGAGACAGGGCTCCTCGGTGGGAAGGCCTGGAAACACCATATATTTT
TRBJ1-1,-,TRBV9,few,CASSVVSADTEAFF,TGTGCCAGCAGCGTAGTTTCGGCGGACACTGAAGCTTTCTTT
TRBJ1-2,-,TRBV2,-,CASLSRTAYGYTF,TGTGCCAGCCTGTCAAGGACAGCCTATGGCTACACCTTC
TRBJ2-7,-,TRBV19,-,CASRPKGSEQQYF,TGTGCCAGTAGACCTAAAGGGAGTGAGCAGCAGTACTTC
TRBJ2-1,TRBD2,TRBV11-1,many,CASSLATSGRQFF,TGTGCCAGCAGCTTAGCTACTAGCGGGAGGCAGTTCTTC
TRBJ1-2,-,TRBV18,-,CASSPPDWRPSRNYGYTF,TGTGCCAGCTCACCACCGGATTGGCGGCCATCCCGGAACTATGGCTACACCTTC
TRBJ1-1,TRBD1,TRBV28,-,CASSLQGAGNTEAFF,TGTGCCAGCAGTTTACAGGGGGCCGGAAACACTGAAGCTTTCTTT
TRBJ2-7,-,TRBV7-9,-,CASTSGGTAFSYEQYF,TGTGCCAGCACCTCAGGAGGGACTGCCTTCTCCTACGAGCAGTACTTC
TRBJ2-7,-,TRBV7-9,-,CASSLDVQSYEQYF,TGTGCCAGCAGCTTAGATGTCCAATCCTACGAGCAGTACTTC
TRBJ2-7,TRBD1,TRBV5-6,-,CASSRLVGADRGSYEQYF,TGTGCCAGCAGCCGCCTGGTGGGCGCGGACAGGGGCTCCTACGAGCAGTACTTC
TRBJ1-1,-,TRBV29-1,few,CSVRVMNTEAFF,TGCAGCGTCCGCGTCATGAACACTGAAGCTTTCTTT
TRBJ1-5,TRBD1,TRBV23-1,-,CASSQSNVNRGLNNQPQHF,TGCGCCAGCAGTCAATCGAACGTAAACAGGGGTCTCAACAATCAGCCCCAGCATTTT
TRBJ1-1,TRBD1,TRBV7-2,-,CASSSGTGSFDTEAFF,TGTGCCAGCAGCTCCGGGACAGGGAGTTTTGACACTGAAGCTTTCTTT
TRBJ2-7,TRBD2,TRBV4-3,-,CASSHLGGNEQYF,TGCGCCAGCAGCCACTTGGGGGGGAACGAGCAGTACTTC
TRBJ2-7,TRBD1,TRBV30,-,CAWSGGQGAYEQYF,TGTGCCTGGAGTGGCGGACAGGGAGCCTACGAGCAGTACTTC
TRBJ2-3,-,TRBV18,-,CASSPPSQTDTQYF,TGTGCCAGCTCACCACCTTCCCAGACAGATACGCAGTATTTT
TRBJ1-1,TRBD1,TRBV10-3,-,CAISPQGGNTEAFF,TGTGCCATCAGCCCCCAGGGGGGGAACACTGAAGCTTTCTTT
TRBJ2-1,TRBD1,TRBV16,-,CASSQSKQGAFLFGEQFF,TGTGCCAGCAGCCAATCCAAACAGGGGGCTTTCCTCTTCGGTGAGCAGTTCTTC
TRBJ1-1,-,TRBV15,-,CATSRGGENTEAFF,TGTGCCACCAGCAGAGGGGGCGAGAACACTGAAGCTTTCTTT
TRBJ2-7,-,TRBV21-1,-,CASTPTRDRGHYEQYF,TGTGCCAGTACACCCACTCGGGACAGGGGTCACTACGAGCAGTACTTC
TRBJ1-1,-,TRBV19,once,CASRRAGRTRNTEAFF,TGTGCCAGTAGGAGGGCAGGACGAACTAGGAACACTGAAGCTTTCTTT
TRBJ1-2,-,TRBV2,-,CASNLRGRGGYTF,TGTGCCAGCAACCTCAGGGGCCGAGGGGGCTACACCTTC
TRBJ1-2,TRBD1,TRBV4-2,-,CASSQRTGRDGYTF,TGTGCCAGCAGCCAAAGGACAGGGCGGGATGGCTACACCTTC
TRBJ2-7,TRBD2,TRBV7-3,-,CASSLASGSLSYEQYF,TGTGCCAGCAGCTTGGCTAGCGGGAGTTTATCCTACGAGCAGTACTTC
TRBJ1-5,-,TRBV18,-,CASSPPGSSNQPQHF,TGTGCCAGCTCACCCCCGGGGTCGAGCAATCAGCCCCAGCATTTT
TRBJ2-7,-,TRBV25-1,-,CASSEQRGSGEQYF,TGTGCCAGCAGTGAACAAAGGGGTTCGGGCGAGCAGTACTTC
TRBJ2-5,TRBD2,TRBV3-1/TRBV3-2,-,CASSQGLAAGETQYF,TGTGCCAGCAGCCAGGGACTAGCGGCGGGAGAGACCCAGTACTTC
TRBJ1-2,TRBD1,TRBV7-8,-,CASSQSGDSLFNYGYTF,TGTGCCAGCAGCCAATCCGGGGACAGCCTATTTAACTATGGCTACACCTTC
TRBJ1-4,TRBD1,TRBV6-5,-,CASSQDRVNEKLFF,TGTGCCAGCAGTCAGGACAGGGTTAATGAAAAACTGTTTTTT
TRBJ1-5,-,TRBV6-1,-,CASSEIDTDQPQHF,TGTGCCAGCAGTGAAATTGACACGGATCAGCCCCAGCATTTT
TRBJ2-6,-,TRBV18,-,CASSPLGSGANVLTF,TGTGCCAGCTCACCACTGGGGAGTGGGGCCAACGTCCTGACTTTC